Sequencing of this TCR beta chain was carried out in a study of blood T cell repertoires in COVID-19. Study-level information: The analysed material was cDNA or gDNA that came from T cells, B-cell-depleted T cells, or PBMCs.

The CDR3 loop spans 14 amino acids. Between the trimmed V and J ends, which lost 0 bases and 2 bases, there was a span of 6 bases. CDR1 and CDR2 from the germline V gene are WNHNN and SYGVQD (reference sequence). Using immunoSEQ multiplex PCR, the repertoire was profiled, and TCRdb retains in-frame clones only, with some absent. The data contain approximately 150,000 clones, around four fifths of them singletons. This receptor was obtained from a woman of 80 years or more with COVID-19, enrolled during active disease. The chain joins TRBV10-1 to TRBJ2-3; no firm D call. The sample was peripheral blood. CDR3 loop: CASSESGNTDTQYF. DNA of the CDR3: TGCGCCAGCAGTGAGTCGGGCAACACAGATACGCAGTATTTT.